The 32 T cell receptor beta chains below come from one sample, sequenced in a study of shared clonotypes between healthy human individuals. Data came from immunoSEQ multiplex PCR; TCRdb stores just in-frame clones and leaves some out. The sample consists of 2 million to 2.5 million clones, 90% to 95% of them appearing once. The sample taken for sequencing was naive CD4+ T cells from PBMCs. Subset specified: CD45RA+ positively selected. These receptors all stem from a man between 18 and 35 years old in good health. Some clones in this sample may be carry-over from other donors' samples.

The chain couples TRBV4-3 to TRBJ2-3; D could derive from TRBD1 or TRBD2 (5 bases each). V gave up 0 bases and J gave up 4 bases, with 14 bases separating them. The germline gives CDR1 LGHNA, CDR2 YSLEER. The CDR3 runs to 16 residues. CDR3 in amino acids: CASSQDRLGGPDTQYF. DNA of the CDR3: TGCGCCAGCAGCCAAGATCGTCTTGGGGGACCAGATACGCAGTATTTT.

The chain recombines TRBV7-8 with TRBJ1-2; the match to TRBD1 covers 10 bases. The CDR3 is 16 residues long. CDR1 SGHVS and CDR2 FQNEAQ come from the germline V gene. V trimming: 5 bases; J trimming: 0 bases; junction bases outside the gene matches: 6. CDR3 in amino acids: CASSAGTGATNYGYTF. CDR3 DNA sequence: TGTGCCAGCAGCGCAGGGACAGGGGCGACTAACTATGGCTACACCTTC.

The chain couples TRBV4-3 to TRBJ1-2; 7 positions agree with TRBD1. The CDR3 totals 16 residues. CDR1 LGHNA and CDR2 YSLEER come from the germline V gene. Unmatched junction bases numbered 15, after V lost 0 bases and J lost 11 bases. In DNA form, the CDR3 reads TGCGCCAGCAGCCAAGATTCCCGGACAGGCCATCCTAGTTACACCTTC. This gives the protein CASSQDSRTGHPSYTF.

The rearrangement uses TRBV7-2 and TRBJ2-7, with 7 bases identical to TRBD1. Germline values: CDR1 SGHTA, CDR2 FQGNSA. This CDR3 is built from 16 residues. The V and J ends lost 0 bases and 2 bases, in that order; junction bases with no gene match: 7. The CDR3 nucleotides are TGTGCCAGCAGCTTAGCGAACAGGGGTCTCCCCTACGAGCAGTACTTC. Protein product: CASSLANRGLPYEQYF. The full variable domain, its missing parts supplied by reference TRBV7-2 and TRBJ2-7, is GAGVSQSPSNKVTEKGKDVELRCDPISGHTALYWYRQSLGQGLEFLIYFQGNSAPDKSGLPSDRFSAERTGGSVSTLTIQRTQQEDSAVYLCASSLANRGLPYEQYFGPGTRLTVT.

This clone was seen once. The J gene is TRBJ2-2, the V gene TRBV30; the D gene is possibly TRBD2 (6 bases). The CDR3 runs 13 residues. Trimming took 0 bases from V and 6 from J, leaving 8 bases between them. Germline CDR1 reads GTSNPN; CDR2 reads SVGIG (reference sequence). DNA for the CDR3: TGTGCCTGGAGTGTATCGGGGGCCGGGGAGCTGTTTTTT. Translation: CAWSVSGAGELFF. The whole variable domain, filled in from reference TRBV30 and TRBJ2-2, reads SQTIHQWPATLVQPVGSPLSLECTVEGTSNPNLYWYRQAAGRGLQLLFYSVGIGQISSEVPQNLSASRPQDRQFILSSKKLLLSDSGFYLCAWSVSGAGELFFGEGSRLTVL.

The DNA for the CDR3 is TGCGCCAGCAGCTTGGACGTAAACACCGGGGAGCTGTTTTTT. Protein sequence: CASSLDVNTGELFF. J is TRBJ2-2 and V is TRBV5-1; D is ambiguous. Trimming took 0 bases from V and 2 from J, leaving 5 bases between them. Per the germline V gene, CDR1 is SGHRS and CDR2 is YFSETQ. The CDR3 length is 14 residues. The variable domain in full, completed from reference TRBV5-1 and TRBJ2-2, reads KAGVTQTPRYLIKTRGQQVTLSCSPISGHRSVSWYQQTPGQGLQFLFEYFSETQRNKGNFPGRFSGRQFSNSRSEMNVSTLELGDSALYLCASSLDVNTGELFFGEGSRLTVL.

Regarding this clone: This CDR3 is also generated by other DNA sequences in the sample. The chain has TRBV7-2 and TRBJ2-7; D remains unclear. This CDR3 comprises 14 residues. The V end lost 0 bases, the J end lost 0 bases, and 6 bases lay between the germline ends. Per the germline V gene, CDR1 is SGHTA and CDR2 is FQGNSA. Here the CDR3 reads CASSLARSSYEQYF. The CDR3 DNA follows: TGTGCCAGCAGCTTAGCCAGGAGCTCCTACGAGCAGTACTTC.

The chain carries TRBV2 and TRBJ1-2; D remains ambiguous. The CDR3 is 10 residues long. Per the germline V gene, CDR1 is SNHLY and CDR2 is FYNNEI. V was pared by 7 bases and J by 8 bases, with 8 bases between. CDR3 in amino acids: CASTTNGYTF. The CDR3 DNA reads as TGTGCCAGCACGACCAACGGCTACACCTTC.

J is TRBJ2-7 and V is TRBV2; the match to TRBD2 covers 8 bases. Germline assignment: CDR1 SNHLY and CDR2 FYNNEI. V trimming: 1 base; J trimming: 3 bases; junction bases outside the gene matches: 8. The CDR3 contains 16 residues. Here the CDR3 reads CASSEGSGRLLYEQYF. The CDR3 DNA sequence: TGTGCCAGCAGTGAAGGAAGCGGGAGACTCCTCTACGAGCAGTACTTC. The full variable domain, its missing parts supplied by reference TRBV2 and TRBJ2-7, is EPEVTQTPSHQVTQMGQEVILRCVPISNHLYFYWYRQILGQKVEFLVSFYNNEISEKSEIFDDQFSVERPDGSNFTLKIRSTKLEDSAMYFCASSEGSGRLLYEQYFGPGTRLTVT.

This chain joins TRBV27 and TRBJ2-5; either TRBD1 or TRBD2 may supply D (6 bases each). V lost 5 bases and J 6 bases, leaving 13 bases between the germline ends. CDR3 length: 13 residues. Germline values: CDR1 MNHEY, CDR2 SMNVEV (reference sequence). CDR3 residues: CASSRGREKTQYF. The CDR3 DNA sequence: TGTGCCAGCAGTCGGGGGCGCGAAAAGACCCAGTACTTC.

Here the CDR3 reads CASSLGVGGGTQETQYF. In DNA, the CDR3 is TGTGCCAGCAGCTTAGGGGTGGGAGGCGGAACCCAAGAGACCCAGTACTTC. The chain couples TRBV7-2 to TRBJ2-5; D is perhaps TRBD2 (6 bases). Trimming pared 1 base from V and 1 base from J, leaving 16 bases between. CDR3 length: 17 amino acids. In germline, CDR1 is SGHTA, CDR2 FQGNSA.

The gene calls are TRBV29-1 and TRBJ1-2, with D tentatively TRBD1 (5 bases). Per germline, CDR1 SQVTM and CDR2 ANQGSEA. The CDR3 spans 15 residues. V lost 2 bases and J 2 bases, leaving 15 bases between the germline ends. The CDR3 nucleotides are TGCAGCGTTGAAATAAGGGGCGAAGGAAACTATGGCTACACCTTC. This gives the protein CSVEIRGEGNYGYTF.

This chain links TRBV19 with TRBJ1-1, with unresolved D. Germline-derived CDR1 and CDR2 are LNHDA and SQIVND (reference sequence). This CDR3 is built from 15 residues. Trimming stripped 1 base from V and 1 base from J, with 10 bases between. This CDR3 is CASSIGRAKNTEAFF. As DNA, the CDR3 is TGTGCCAGTAGTATAGGCCGCGCAAAGAACACTGAAGCTTTCTTT. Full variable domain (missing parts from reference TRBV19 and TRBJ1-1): DGGITQSPKYLFRKEGQNVTLSCEQNLNHDAMYWYRQDPGQGLRLIYYSQIVNDFQKGDIAEGYSVSREKKESFPLTVTSAQKNPTAFYLCASSIGRAKNTEAFFGQGTRLTVV.

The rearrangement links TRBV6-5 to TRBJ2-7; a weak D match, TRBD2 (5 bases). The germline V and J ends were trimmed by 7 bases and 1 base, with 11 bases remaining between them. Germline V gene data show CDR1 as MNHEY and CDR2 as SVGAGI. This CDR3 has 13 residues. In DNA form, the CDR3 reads TGTGCCAGCAAACCGCCGGGATCCTACGAGCAGTACTTC. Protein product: CASKPPGSYEQYF.

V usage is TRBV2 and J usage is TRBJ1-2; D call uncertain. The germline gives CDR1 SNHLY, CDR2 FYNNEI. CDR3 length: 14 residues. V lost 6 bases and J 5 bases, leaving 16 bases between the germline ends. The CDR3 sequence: CASRGDGQMYGYTF. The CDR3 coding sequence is TGTGCCAGCAGAGGCGACGGCCAGATGTATGGCTACACCTTC. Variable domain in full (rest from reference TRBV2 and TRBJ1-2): EPEVTQTPSHQVTQMGQEVILRCVPISNHLYFYWYRQILGQKVEFLVSFYNNEISEKSEIFDDQFSVERPDGSNFTLKIRSTKLEDSAMYFCASRGDGQMYGYTFGSGTRLTVV.

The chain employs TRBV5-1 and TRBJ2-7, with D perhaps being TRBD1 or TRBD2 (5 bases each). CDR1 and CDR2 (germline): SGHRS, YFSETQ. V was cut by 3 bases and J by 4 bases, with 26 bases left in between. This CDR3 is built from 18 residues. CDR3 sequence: CASSSNPGRSPRVYEQYF. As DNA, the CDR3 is TGCGCCAGCAGCTCCAATCCGGGACGGAGCCCGCGAGTATACGAGCAGTACTTC. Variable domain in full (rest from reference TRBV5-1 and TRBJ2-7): KAGVTQTPRYLIKTRGQQVTLSCSPISGHRSVSWYQQTPGQGLQFLFEYFSETQRNKGNFPGRFSGRQFSNSRSEMNVSTLELGDSALYLCASSSNPGRSPRVYEQYFGPGTRLTVT.

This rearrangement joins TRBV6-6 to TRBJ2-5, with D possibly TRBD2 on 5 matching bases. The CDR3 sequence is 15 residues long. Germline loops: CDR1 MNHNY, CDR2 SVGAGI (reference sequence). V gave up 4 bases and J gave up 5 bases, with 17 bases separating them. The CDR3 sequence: CASSSPVRGMETQYF. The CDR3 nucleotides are TGTGCCAGCAGTTCCCCGGTCCGAGGGATGGAGACCCAGTACTTC.

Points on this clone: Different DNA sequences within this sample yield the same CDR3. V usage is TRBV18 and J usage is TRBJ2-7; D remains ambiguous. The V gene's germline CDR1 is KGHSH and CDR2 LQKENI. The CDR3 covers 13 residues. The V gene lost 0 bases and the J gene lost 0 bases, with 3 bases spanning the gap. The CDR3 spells CASSPPASYEQYF. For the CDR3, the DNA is TGTGCCAGCTCACCACCAGCCTCCTACGAGCAGTACTTC.

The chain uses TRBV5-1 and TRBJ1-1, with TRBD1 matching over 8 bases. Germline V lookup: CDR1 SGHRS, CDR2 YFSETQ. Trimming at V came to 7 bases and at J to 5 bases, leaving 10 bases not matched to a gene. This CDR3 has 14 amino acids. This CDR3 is CASRGQGMGTEAFF. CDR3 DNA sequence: TGCGCCAGCCGTGGACAGGGAATGGGAACTGAAGCTTTCTTT.

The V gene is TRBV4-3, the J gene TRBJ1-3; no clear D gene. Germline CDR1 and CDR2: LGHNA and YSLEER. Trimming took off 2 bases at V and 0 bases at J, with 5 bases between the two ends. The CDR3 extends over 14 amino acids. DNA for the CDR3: TGCGCCAGCAGCCAAACGGACTCTGGAAACACCATATATTTT. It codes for CASSQTDSGNTIYF.

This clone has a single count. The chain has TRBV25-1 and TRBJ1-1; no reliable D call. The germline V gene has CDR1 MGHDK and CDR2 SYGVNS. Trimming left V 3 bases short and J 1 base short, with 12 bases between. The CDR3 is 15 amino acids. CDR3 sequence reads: CASSDDFRSNTEAFF. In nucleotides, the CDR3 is TGTGCCAGCAGTGACGATTTCCGATCGAACACTGAAGCTTTCTTT. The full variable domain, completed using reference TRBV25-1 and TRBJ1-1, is EADIYQTPRYLVIGTGKKITLECSQTMGHDKMYWYQQDPGMELHLIHYSYGVNSTEKGDLSSESTVSRIRTEHFPLTLESARPSHTSQYLCASSDDFRSNTEAFFGQGTRLTVV.

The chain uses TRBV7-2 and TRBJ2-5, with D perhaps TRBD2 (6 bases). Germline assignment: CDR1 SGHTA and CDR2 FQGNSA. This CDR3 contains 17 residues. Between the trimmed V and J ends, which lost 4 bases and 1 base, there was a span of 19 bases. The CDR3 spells CASSSSSGTGPQETQYF. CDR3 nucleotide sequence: TGTGCCAGCAGCTCCTCTTCCGGGACTGGACCCCAAGAGACCCAGTACTTC.

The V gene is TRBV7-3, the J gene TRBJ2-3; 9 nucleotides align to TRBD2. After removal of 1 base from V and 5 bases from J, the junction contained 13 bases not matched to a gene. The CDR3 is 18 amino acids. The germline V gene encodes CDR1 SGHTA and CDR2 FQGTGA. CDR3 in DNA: TGTGCCAGCAGCTTAAGCGGGGGGGCTAGCGGCTCTCGAGATACGCAGTATTTT. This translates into CASSLSGGASGSRDTQYF.

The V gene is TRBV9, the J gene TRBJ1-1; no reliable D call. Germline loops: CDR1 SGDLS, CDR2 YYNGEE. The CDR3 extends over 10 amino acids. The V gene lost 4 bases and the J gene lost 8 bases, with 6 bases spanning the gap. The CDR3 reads CASSLSEAFF. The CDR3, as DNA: TGTGCCAGCAGCCTCTCGGAAGCTTTCTTT.

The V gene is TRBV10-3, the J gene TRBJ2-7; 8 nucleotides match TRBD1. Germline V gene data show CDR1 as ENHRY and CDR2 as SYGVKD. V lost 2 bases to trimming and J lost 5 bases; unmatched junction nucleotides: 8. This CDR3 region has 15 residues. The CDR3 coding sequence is TGTGCCATCAGTGAGCGACAGGGGACTGGGGACGAGCAGTACTTC. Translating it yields CAISERQGTGDEQYF.

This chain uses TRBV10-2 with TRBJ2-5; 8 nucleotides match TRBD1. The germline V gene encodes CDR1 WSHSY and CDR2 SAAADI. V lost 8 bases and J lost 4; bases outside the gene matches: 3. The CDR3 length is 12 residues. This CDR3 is CASGGQGETQYF. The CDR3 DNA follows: TGCGCCAGCGGCGGACAGGGAGAGACCCAGTACTTC.

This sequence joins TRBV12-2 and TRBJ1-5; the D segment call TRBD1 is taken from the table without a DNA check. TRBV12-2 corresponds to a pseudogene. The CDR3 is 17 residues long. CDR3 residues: CASRLTQRQGADQPQHF. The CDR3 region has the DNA TGTGCAAGTCGCTTAACCCAAAGACAGGGGGCGGATCAGCCCCAGCATTTT.

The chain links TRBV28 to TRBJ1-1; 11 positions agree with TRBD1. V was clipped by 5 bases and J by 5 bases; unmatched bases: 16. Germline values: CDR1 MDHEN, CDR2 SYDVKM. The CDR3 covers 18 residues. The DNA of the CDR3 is TGTGCCAGCAGTGTCCCGACCCGGACAGGGGGCGCGGGTACTGAAGCTTTCTTT. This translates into CASSVPTRTGGAGTEAFF.

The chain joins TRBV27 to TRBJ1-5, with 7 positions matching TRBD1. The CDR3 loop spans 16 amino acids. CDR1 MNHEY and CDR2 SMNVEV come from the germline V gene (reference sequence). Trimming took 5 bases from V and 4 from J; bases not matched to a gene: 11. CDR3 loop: CASSPSLTGWNQPQHF. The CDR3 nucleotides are TGTGCCAGCAGTCCCTCTCTGACAGGGTGGAATCAGCCCCAGCATTTT.

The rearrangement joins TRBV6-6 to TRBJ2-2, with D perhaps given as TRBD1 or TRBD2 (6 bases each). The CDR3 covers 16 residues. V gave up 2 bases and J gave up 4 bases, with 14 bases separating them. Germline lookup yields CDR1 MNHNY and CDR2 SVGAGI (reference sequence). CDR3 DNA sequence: TGTGCCAGCAGTTACGATGGAGGGGGGAGCACCGGGGAGCTGTTTTTT. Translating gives CASSYDGGGSTGELFF.

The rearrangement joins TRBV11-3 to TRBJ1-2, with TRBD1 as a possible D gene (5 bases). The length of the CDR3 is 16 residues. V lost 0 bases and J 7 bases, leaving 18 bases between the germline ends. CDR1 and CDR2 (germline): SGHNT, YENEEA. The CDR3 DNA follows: TGTGCCAGCAGCTTAGATCCCGCTGGCCAGGGAGGTGGCTACACCTTC. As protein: CASSLDPAGQGGGYTF.

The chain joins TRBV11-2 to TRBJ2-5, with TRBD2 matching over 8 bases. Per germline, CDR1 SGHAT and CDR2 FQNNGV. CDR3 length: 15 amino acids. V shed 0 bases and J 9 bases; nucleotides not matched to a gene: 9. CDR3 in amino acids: CASSLDRAGGESQYF. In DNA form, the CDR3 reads TGTGCCAGCAGCTTAGATCGGGCGGGAGGCGAGTCCCAGTACTTC.